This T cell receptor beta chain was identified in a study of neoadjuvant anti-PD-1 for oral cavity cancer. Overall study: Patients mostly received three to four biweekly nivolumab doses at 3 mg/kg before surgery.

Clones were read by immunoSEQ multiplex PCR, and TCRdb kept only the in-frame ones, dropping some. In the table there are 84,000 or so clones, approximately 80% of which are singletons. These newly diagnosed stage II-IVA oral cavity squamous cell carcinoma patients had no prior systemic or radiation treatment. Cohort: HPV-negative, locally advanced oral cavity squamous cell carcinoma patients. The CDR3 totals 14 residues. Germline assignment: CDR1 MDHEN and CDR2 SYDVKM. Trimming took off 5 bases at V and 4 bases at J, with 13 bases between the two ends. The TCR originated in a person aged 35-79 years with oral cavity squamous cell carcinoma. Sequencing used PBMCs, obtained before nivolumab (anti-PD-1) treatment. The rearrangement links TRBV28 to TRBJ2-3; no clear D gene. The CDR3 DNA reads TGTGCCAGCAGTAAAGCCGTAGTCCCAGATACGCAGTATTTT. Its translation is CASSKAVVPDTQYF.